This TCR beta chain was sequenced during a study of blood T cells in healthy people across ages (dated by TCRdb to between 2015 and 2017). Broadly, across the study: In model experiments, roughly one uniquely barcoded TCR beta cDNA molecule per two T cells was captured by template switching. Using deep sequencing normalized with unique cDNA molecular identifiers, the study measured how TCR beta repertoire diversity changes with age. Four age groups were formed from the donors: young (average about 17 years), middle-aged (approximately 41), aged (over 55) and long-lived (82). The study analyzed two additional independent replicas of 1 million unique cDNA reads from the same blood draw for two donors, one aged 18 to 29 and one aged 80 or older.

Results the study describes overall, beyond this receptor: Bulk unsorted PBMC profiling prevented conclusive comparison of naive and antigen-experienced compartments. Because donor CMV infection status was unknown, age-related changes in expanded clonotypes were potentially confounded. As age increased, observed TCR beta diversity per million T cells dropped in a roughly linear way, and a significant reduction was already evident by age roughly 40. Compared with the aged group, the long-lived group had more naive CD4+ T cells, fewer expanded clones and increased TCR diversity, a pattern suggesting age selection. Observed TCR beta diversity correlated strongly with the percentage of naive T cells measured by flow cytometry. Total diversity estimates from one million sequenced T cells were considered lower bounds and underestimates.

Donors were a few dozen systemically healthy Caucasian individuals from Russia aged roughly 6 to 95 years. Each donor gave about 9.7 milliliters of peripheral blood, drawn into EDTA-treated Vacutainer tubes. Ficoll-Paque density-gradient centrifugation was used to isolate PBMCs, with at least 6.5 million per sample. Trizol reagent was used to extract total RNA from PBMCs, with at least 5.5 micrograms per sample. For every donor, flow cytometry on a PBMC aliquot measured the percentage of naive CD45RAhigh/CD27high T cells. The library was built by means of 5' RACE. The run used an Illumina HiSeq 2500. A second PCR of roughly 7 to 11 cycles was run with a J-beta primer mix and a sample-barcoded 5' primer. Each TCR beta cDNA molecule received a unique molecular identifier from a template-switch 5' adaptor carrying 12 random nucleotides. Each sample yielded at least 2.5 million CDR3-containing paired-end reads. All of the RNA was converted into first-strand cDNA using the Mint cDNA synthesis kit, with a TRBC-specific oligonucleotide serving as the primer. All cDNA was treated with uracil-DNA glycosylase and then went through a first 18-cycle PCR with the universal primers M1SS and BC2_uni_R. On the authors' methods: Normalization of each sample was performed by random selection of 1 million high-quality reads, each carrying a distinct molecular identifier. Instead of being binned into consensus sequences, reads that shared molecular identifiers were thrown out. MiTCR, run with a Q25 quality threshold and the strictest error-elimination algorithm, handled CDR3 identification, clonotype clustering and error correction. A nonparametric unseen species model with Euler transformation was used to estimate lower-bound total TCR beta diversity. TCRdb cleaned the public reads at Q25 with fastp, built clones with MiXCR and kept in-frame beta chains. Entries that share a CDR3 protein sequence are merged under the most common genes and DNA. The V and J calls come from TCRdb's annotation, not from the publication. This sample comprises around 800,000 distinct CDR3 sequences, more than 25% of them detected only once. Clones ranked in the top ten supply 3% of the sample.

The CDR3 runs 15 residues from the cysteine to the phenylalanine. Just CDR3 DNA is preserved here, 45 bases in frame from base 1. V is trimmed back by 2 bases and J by 5 bases, and the junction contains 6 bases that no gene match accounts for. According to the germline V gene, CDR1 reads SGHRS and CDR2 reads YFSETQ. The sample holds a few counts of this clonotype. Its antigen specificity is not known. Base quality data are lacking; no much larger clone is found one base away. These data were likewise used in another study, on T cells of mothers and their children. As the second study states: Nine systemically healthy Caucasian individuals, comprising three mothers and their six children, were included as donors. cDNA synthesis used all of the extracted RNA, with approximately 1.4 ug of RNA in each 15 ul reaction. In the second PCR, sample barcodes and 2-4 random nucleotides were introduced via the M1S primer. More than 9 million TCR beta CDR3 reads were obtained from each mother, and about 3 million reads were obtained from each child. Thymic selection shapes the output of TCR recombination in a similar way in related and unrelated pairs, and inherited differences have a minor effect. Normalized repertoire overlap in related mother-child pairs was always slightly higher than in unrelated mother-child pairs, but the difference was never significant. No persistent microchimeric T cell clones were found, with a detection sensitivity of 85 to 100 clones per million clonotypes. The study used deep NGS to compare TCR beta repertoires of mothers and children, seeking features distinguishing related mother-child pairs from unrelated individuals. On average, the children were about 10 +/- 4 years old, while the mothers were roughly 36 +/- 4 years old. After adapter ligation was performed with NEBNext reagents, the libraries were sequenced on an Illumina HiSeq 2000 with 100+100 nt paired-end reads. Mother and child libraries were prepared a month apart and sequenced in separate runs to prevent cross-contamination. Each donor had between roughly 450,000 and 2,100,000 distinct TCR beta clonotypes identified. Naive TCR beta clonotypes were estimated from low-frequency clonotypes matched to each donor's FACS-determined naive share, without sorting.

Sequencing used blood. The receptor comes from a boy younger than 18 in good health. The chain was built from TRBV5-1 and TRBJ2-5, and 10 bases in between align with TRBD1. The nucleotide sequence reads as follows: TGCGCCAGCAGCTTCGGGACAGGGGCGACGGAGACCCAGTACTTC. This codes for CASSFGTGATETQYF. Outside the CDR3, residues come from the reference TRBV5-1 and TRBJ2-5 proteins, so the full variable domain is: KAGVTQTPRYLIKTRGQQVTLSCSPISGHRSVSWYQQTPGQGLQFLFEYFSETQRNKGNFPGRFSGRQFSNSRSEMNVSTLELGDSALYLCASSFGTGATETQYFGPGTRLLVL.